Listed here is a single T cell receptor (beta chain). The antigen it binds to is not known. Base qualities are not recorded, but no much larger clone differs from it by a single base. For the CD8 naive samples, CD45RO-negative cells were positively selected for CCR7, yielding a CD45RA+CCR7+ population from which TemRA cells were excluded. The donors were healthy, HIV-negative adults with no recently reported acute infections or vaccinations. Every donor was a Caucasian adult living in Nashville, Tennessee, USA. Blood was obtained by leukapheresis, after which PBMCs were separated by Ficoll-Histopaque density gradient centrifugation and cryopreserved in liquid nitrogen vapor phase. Analytical flow cytometry was used to check the purity and quantity of each magnetically sorted T cell population. Genomic DNA was isolated from each sorted fraction and quantified by UV absorbance on a Nanodrop 2000c. This specimen comes from a study of shared clonotypes between healthy human individuals (dated by TCRdb to the early 2020s). Background on the whole study: The cohort comprised a couple of women and a few men aged 18 to 49 years. Per donor, three plates each were used for CD4 naive and CD4 memory, two for CD8 naive, and one for CD8 memory. The study deeply sequenced blood TCR repertoires of about 5 healthy adults to estimate repertoire size and the extent of clonotype sharing between individuals. To increase sequencing depth and limit assay-specific biases, TCR repertoire library preparation and sequencing were carried out by different laboratories using diverse techniques. Between about 0.94 and 10 billion PBMCs per donor were obtained by leukapheresis.

The paper as a whole reports these results and caveats: Incomplete sequencing was indicated by rarefaction of sorted-subset datasets, despite the large sequencing depth. Based on pairwise subsampling, the degree of clonotype sharing among donors was expected to be affected by sequencing depth. Estimated clonotype richness was generally larger for naive than for memory subsets. Clonotypes shared by all four sorted-subset donors showed higher generation probabilities than non-shared clonotypes. Sampling was limited to blood, and TCR repertoires in tissue likely differ from TCR repertoires in blood. Sharing across a handful of donors was observed for around 5% of naive CD4, 3% to 3.5% of naive CD8, 2% to 2.5% of memory CD4, and about 0.4% of memory CD8 clonotypes. Because the study included a small number of donors, the genetic and exposure-history diversity represented was limited.

V was cut back by 0 bases and J by 2 bases, leaving a gap of 14 bases between them. As encoded in the germline V gene (reference sequence), CDR1 is LNHDA while CDR2 is SQIVND. The CDR3 runs 17 residues from the cysteine to the phenylalanine. The kept DNA is CDR3 alone, 51 bases in frame from the first base. Using the deep immunoSEQ assay, TCR CDR3 regions were amplified from genomic DNA by multiplex PCR. Extracted genomic DNA from each cell subset was spread evenly across all wells of several immunoSEQ 96-well plates, with each plate serving as a replicate. For sorted subsets, 150 to 250 ng of genomic DNA, equivalent to around 30,000 T cell genomes, went into each replicate PCR. Purified libraries were measured with a Qubit 3.0 fluorometer, size-checked on a Bioanalyzer 2100, and measured again with the KAPA Library Quantification kit. A separate single-read 150-cycle Illumina NextSeq 550 flow cell was used to sequence each immunoSEQ 96-well plate. In the original analysis: Because the immunoSEQ output included only junctional sequences and no quality scores, the filtering could not be the same as the filtering used for full-length reads. To assign V/J genes and CDR3, sequences were annotated using PyIR, a Python wrapper for IgBLAST v1.9, with IMGT germline references. Reads were removed for weak V/J assignments (E-value above 1e-6), missing CDR3, stop codons, out-of-frame junctions, or ambiguous translated residues. A V3J clonotype was defined by an identical inferred V gene, J gene, and CDR3 amino acid sequence. Percentage overlap between repertoires was computed as shared unique clonotypes divided by the size of the smaller repertoire. Three approaches were used to assess repertoire richness: RTK rarefaction, the Chao1 estimator, and Recon v2.1 estimates of unobserved clonotypes. OLGA was used to compute generation probabilities for all TCRbeta clonotypes that the gDNA method yielded from a few donors. TCRdb holds this immuneACCESS table with in-frame rearrangements only. Some clones are missing; in checked studies, unresolved V genes explain under half, and the rest has no known cause. V, J and clone size were drawn from that table, and D and trimming were deduced from the DNA. The table for this sample lists 800,000 to 950,000 clones; just over 95% of them were counted only once. The ten largest account for about 0.25% of the sample.

The TCR comes from a young man in good health. The rearrangement joined TRBV19 to TRBJ1-5, with the D gene not confidently named. Sequenced material: naive CD8+ T cells sorted from blood. Reading the label with the study, this specimen's cell subset or site is: CD45RA+CCR7+. The CDR3 region has the sequence CASSIEAVFWGNQPQHF. The DNA sequence is given as TGTGCCAGTAGTATAGAGGCAGTCTTTTGGGGCAATCAGCCCCAGCATTTT.